This T cell receptor (beta chain) stems from a study of cytomegalovirus exposure and HLA in healthy donors. Study conclusions and caveats: Previous analysis showed most TCR beta V segments were productive about 87% or about 30% of the time. The authors later linked a missense DCLRE1C variant to TCR beta V- and J-gene trimming.

60 Vbeta and 13 Jbeta primers were used in PCR. The protocol was immunoSEQ multiplex PCR, while the TCRdb copy is restricted to in-frame clones and leaves out a portion. The sample lists 100,000 to 150,000 clones; about 78% were seen once. Trimming stripped 6 bases from V and 4 bases from J, with 9 bases between. This CDR3 comprises 13 residues. Germline CDR1 reads SGHTA; CDR2 reads FQGTGA. This clone was seen a handful of times. What it binds is not known. The V and J genes are TRBV7-3 and TRBJ2-2; possibly TRBD2 for D (5 bases). The source is a woman between 40 and 50 years old in good health and CMV-seropositive. Sequencing used PBMCs. This chain's CDR3 is CASRGSRTGELFF. The CDR3 DNA reads TGTGCCAGCAGGGGGAGTCGCACCGGGGAGCTGTTTTTT.